This T cell receptor (beta chain) was profiled in a study of Ad26.COV2.S vaccination and SARS-CoV-2 variants. Looking at the study overall: COV1001, an Ad26.COV2.S trial, supplied this vaccine-arm donor.

This CDR3 is built from 15 residues. V was trimmed by 3 bases and J by 0 bases, leaving 9 bases between them. Germline V gene data show CDR1 as SNHLY and CDR2 as FYNNEI. Specified treatment: roughly 19 received Ad26.COV2.S at low or high dose, single or two shots; a few received placebo; per-sample allocation not given. Samples came from day 63 after the first vaccine or placebo injection. Only in-frame clones appear in the TCRdb table, and some are missing; sequencing was by immunoSEQ multiplex PCR. The table records approximately 350,000 clones, approximately 83% of them present only once. The receptor's source is a person between 18 and 59 years old who received the Ad26.COV2.S COVID-19 vaccine or a placebo. The specimen was peripheral blood, collected in a trial of Ad26.COV2.S vaccine versus placebo. The rearrangement joins TRBV2 to TRBJ1-5; no reliable D call. CDR3: CASSEQENSNQPQHF. CDR3 in DNA: TGTGCCAGCAGTGAGCAGGAGAATAGCAATCAGCCCCAGCATTTT.